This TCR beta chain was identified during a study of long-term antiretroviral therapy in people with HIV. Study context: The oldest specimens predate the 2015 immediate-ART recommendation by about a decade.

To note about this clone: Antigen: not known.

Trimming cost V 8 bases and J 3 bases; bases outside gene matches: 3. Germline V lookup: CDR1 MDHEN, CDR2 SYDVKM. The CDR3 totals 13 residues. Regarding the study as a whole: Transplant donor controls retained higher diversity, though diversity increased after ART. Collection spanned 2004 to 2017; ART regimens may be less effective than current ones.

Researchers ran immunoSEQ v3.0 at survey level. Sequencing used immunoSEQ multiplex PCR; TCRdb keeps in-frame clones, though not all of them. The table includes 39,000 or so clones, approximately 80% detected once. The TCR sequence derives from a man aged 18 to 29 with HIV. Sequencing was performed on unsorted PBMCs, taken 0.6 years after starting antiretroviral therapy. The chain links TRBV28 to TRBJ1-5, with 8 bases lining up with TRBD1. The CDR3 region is CASDRGPNQPQHF. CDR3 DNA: TGTGCCAGCGACAGGGGCCCCAATCAGCCCCAGCATTTT.